The present T cell receptor (beta chain) was sequenced within a study of blood T cell repertoires in COVID-19. Looking at the study overall: Samples came from the United States, Italy and Spain, spanning acute and convalescent COVID-19.

V was clipped by 4 bases and J by 4 bases, with 14 bases between them. The CDR3 runs to 14 residues. The germline gives CDR1 LGHDT, CDR2 YNNKEL (reference sequence). Original processing methods: It was from reference gene primer amplification that nucleated cell counts were estimated. Profiled with immunoSEQ multiplex PCR; TCRdb holds only in-frame clones, not every one. The DNA was the basis for D and trimming; V, J and clone size are from that table. This table has 140,000 to 150,000 clones, under 85% appearing once. The source material was peripheral blood. The chain links TRBV3-1 (or the pseudogene TRBV3-2) to TRBJ2-7; maybe TRBD1 (5 bases). The TCR was taken from a man aged 50 to 60 with active or convalescent COVID-19. Here the CDR3 reads CASSPKGILYEQYF. The CDR3 nucleotides read TGTGCCAGCAGCCCCAAGGGGATATTATACGAGCAGTACTTC.